This T cell receptor (beta chain) came from a study of cytomegalovirus exposure and HLA in healthy donors. Germline CDR1 is SNHLY and CDR2 is FYNNEI. The CDR3 is 11 amino acids. Trimming stripped 6 bases from V and 8 bases from J, with 9 bases between. The PCR had 60 Vbeta and 13 Jbeta primers. Clones were sequenced by immunoSEQ multiplex PCR, and TCRdb holds only the in-frame ones, with some missing. The profile shows roughly 200,000 clones, approximately 90% of them singletons. In the case of this clone: As yet, its antigen is unknown.

Overall study results and limits: An ancestry cluster, one associated with Asian ancestry, reportedly showed fewer N-insertions than the roughly 670-donor mean in a later analysis.

The TCR was taken from a young woman in good health and CMV-seronegative. Material: PBMCs. The V call is TRBV2, the J call TRBJ2-3; unclear D gene. CDR3: CASRELITQYF. As DNA, the CDR3 is TGTGCCAGCAGGGAACTTATTACGCAGTATTTT.